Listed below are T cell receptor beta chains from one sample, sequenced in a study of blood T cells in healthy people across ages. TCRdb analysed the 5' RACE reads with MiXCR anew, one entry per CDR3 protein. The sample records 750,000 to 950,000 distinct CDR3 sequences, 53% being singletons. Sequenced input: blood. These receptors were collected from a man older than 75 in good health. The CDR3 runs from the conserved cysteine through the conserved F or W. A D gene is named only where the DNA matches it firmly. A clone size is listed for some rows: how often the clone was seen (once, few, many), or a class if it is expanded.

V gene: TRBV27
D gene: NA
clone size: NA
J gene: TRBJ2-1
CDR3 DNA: TGTGCCAGCAGTTTATTAGCGTCCAATGAGCAGTTCTTC
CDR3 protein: CASSLLASNEQFF

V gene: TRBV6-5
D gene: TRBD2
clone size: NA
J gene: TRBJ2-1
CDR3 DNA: TGTGCCAGCAGACCCACTAGCGGGATCTACAATGAGCAGTTCTTC
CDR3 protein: CASRPTSGIYNEQFF

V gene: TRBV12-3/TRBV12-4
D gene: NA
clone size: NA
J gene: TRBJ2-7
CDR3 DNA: TGTGCCAGCAGCTTCCGAGGCGTGGTGGGAGCCTACGAGCAGTACTTC
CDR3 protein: CASSFRGVVGAYEQYF

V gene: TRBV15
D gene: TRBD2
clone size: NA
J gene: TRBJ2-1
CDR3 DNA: TGTGCCACCAGCAGAGCTAAGGGCGGGAGTTGGCGCAATGAGCAGTTCTTC
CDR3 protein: CATSRAKGGSWRNEQFF

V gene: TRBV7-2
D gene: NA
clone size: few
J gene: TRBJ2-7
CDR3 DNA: TGTGCCAGCAGCTCAGGAAGCGGACCCTACGAGCAGTACTTC
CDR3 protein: CASSSGSGPYEQYF

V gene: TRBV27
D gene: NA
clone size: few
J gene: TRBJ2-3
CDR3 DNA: TGTGCCAGCAGTTTGATGGGGTCTAGCACAGATACGCAGTATTTT
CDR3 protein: CASSLMGSSTDTQYF

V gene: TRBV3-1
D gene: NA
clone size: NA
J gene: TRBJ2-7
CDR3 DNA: TGTGCCAGCAGCTCTTGGGGCGTTAATGGGCAGTACTTC
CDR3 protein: CASSSWGVNGQYF

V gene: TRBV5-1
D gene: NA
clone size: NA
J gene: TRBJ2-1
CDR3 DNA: TGTGCCAGCAGCTTGACCTTCAATGAGCAGTTCTTC
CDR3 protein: CASSLTFNEQFF

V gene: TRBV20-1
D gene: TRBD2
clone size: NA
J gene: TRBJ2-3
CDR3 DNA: TGCAGTGCTATCGGGACTAGCGGCACAGATACGCAGTATTTT
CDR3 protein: CSAIGTSGTDTQYF

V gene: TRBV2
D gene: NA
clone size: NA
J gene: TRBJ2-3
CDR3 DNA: TGTGCCAGCAGCACGGGAGCGGCAGATACGCAGTATTTT
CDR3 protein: CASSTGAADTQYF

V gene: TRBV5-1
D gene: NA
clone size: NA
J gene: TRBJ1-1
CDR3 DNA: TGCGCCAGCAGCTTGCTTCCCACTATGAACACTGAAGCTTTCTTT
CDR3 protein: CASSLLPTMNTEAFF

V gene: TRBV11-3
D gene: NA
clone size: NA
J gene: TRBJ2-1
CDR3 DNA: TGTGCCAGCAGCTCCAGAGTTTGGAATGAGCAGTTCTTC
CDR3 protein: CASSSRVWNEQFF

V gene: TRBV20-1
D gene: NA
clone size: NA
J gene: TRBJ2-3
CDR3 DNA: TGCAGTGCTAGAGAGGCAGATACGCAGTATTTT
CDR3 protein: CSAREADTQYF

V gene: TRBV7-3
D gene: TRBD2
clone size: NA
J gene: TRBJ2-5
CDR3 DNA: TGTGCCAGCAGGCCGTCGGGACTAGCATCGGAGACCCAGTACTTC
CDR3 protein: CASRPSGLASETQYF

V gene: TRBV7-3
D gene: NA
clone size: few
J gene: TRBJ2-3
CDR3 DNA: TGTGCCAGCAGCCTAAACAGGCTAGCAAGCACAGATACGCAGTATTTT
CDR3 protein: CASSLNRLASTDTQYF

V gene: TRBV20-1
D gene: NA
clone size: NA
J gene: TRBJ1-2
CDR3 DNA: TGCAGTGCTAGAGACCCCGGGAGAACCTATGGCCACACCTTC
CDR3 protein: CSARDPGRTYGHTF

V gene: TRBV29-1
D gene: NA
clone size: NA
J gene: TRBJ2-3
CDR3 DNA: TGCAGCGTTGATGCAGCGCACACAGATACGCAGTATTTT
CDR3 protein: CSVDAAHTDTQYF

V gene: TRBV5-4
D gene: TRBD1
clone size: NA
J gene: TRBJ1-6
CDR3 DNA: TGTGCCAGCAGCCGGACAGGGGGTAGTTCACCCCTCCACTTT
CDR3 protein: CASSRTGGSSPLHF

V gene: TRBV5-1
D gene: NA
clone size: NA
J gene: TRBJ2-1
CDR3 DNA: TGCGCCAGCAGCTTGGACTACGACAATGAGCAGTTCTTC
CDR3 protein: CASSLDYDNEQFF

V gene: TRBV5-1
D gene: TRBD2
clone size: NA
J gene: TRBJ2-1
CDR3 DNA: TGCGCCAGCAGCCGGACTAGCGGGAGCGGCGGTGAGCAGTTCTTC
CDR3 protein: CASSRTSGSGGEQFF

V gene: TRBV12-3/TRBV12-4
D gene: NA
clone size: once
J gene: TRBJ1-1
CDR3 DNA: TGTGCCAGCAGTTTGAGCACAGCCGAAGTTTTCTTT
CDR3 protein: CASSLSTAEVFF

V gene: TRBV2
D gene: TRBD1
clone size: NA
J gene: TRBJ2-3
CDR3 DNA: TGTGCCAGCAGTGCCCCTCTAGGGGGCACAGGAGATACGCAGTATTTT
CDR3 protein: CASSAPLGGTGDTQYF

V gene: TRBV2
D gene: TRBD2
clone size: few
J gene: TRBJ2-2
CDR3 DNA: TGTGCCAGCAGGACTAGCGGGATCAACACCGGGGAGCTGTTTTTT
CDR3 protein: CASRTSGINTGELFF

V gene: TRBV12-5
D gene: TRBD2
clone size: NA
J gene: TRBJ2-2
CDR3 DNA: TGTGCTAGTGGTTTGACTAGCGGGGTGAACACCGGGGAGCTGTTTTTT
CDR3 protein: CASGLTSGVNTGELFF

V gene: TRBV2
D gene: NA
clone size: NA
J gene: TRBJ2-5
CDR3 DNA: TGTGCCAGCAGTGAACGGGAGATAGGGTGGGAGACCCAGTACTTC
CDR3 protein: CASSEREIGWETQYF

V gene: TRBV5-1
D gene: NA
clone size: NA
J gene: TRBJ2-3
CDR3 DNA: TGCGCCAGCAGCTGGAGCGAAGGGACAGATACGCAGTATTTT
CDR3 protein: CASSWSEGTDTQYF